The subject of this entry is one T cell receptor beta chain. The antigen is unknown. A second PCR, run for about 7 to 11 cycles, used a sample-barcoded 5' primer plus a J-beta primer mix. MiXCR was run by TCRdb on the 5' RACE reads, yielding one entry per CDR3 protein. The table lists about 800,000 distinct CDR3 sequences, 58% of them singletons. The sample belongs to a study of blood T cells in healthy people across ages. Study-level results: Getting older went along with TCR beta diversity per million T cells dropping roughly linearly.

The germline gives CDR1 LGHNA, CDR2 YSLEER. The CDR3 is made up of 13 amino acids. Extraction of total RNA produced a minimum of 5 micrograms from each sample. The sequenced material came from blood. V gene TRBV4-3 combines with J gene TRBJ2-5; no firm D call. The assigned J gene may be wrong: the sequence end matches TRBJ2-7 better. The sequence derives from a man aged 30-40 years in good health. The CDR3 DNA follows: TGCGCCAGCAGCCAAGCACATCGGCGCGAGCAGTACTTC. Amino acid sequence: CASSQAHRREQYF.